The rows below give T cell receptor beta chains drawn from one sample of a study of blood T cell repertoires in COVID-19. Assay used: immunoSEQ multiplex PCR; TCRdb lists only in-frame clones, some missing. The sample lists hundreds of thousands of clones; about four fifths were seen once. Sequencing was performed on PBMCs or T cells enriched from blood (not recorded which). These receptors originate from a man in his forties or fifties who had been exposed to COVID-19. Each CDR3 is given with its conserved first and last residue. The order of the fields is J gene, clone size, D gene, V gene, CDR3 protein, CDR3 DNA. D genes are given only for firm matches. Clone size appears in some rows only: once, few, many, or a class for an expanded clone.

TRBJ1-1	-	-	TRBV7-8	CASSLVPGVAEAFF	TGTGCCAGCAGCTTAGTTCCGGGGGTGGCTGAAGCTTTCTTT
TRBJ2-7	-	-	TRBV5-1	CASSLAVSYEQYF	TGCGCCAGCAGCTTGGCGGTTTCCTACGAGCAGTACTTC
TRBJ1-6	-	-	TRBV18	CASSPRSNNSPLHF	TGTGCCAGCTCACCACGGAGCAATAATTCACCCCTCCACTTT
TRBJ1-5	few	-	TRBV7-2	CASRGARQPQHF	TGTGCCAGCAGGGGGGCGCGTCAGCCCCAGCATTTT
TRBJ2-1	-	-	TRBV5-1	CASSSDRSYNEQFF	TGCGCCAGCAGCTCGGACAGATCGTACAATGAGCAGTTCTTC
TRBJ2-4	few	-	TRBV19	CASTTGQNIQYF	TGTGCCAGTACCACAGGGCAAAACATTCAGTACTTC
TRBJ2-7	-	-	TRBV6-5	CASANRDFLSYEQYF	TGTGCCAGCGCGAACCGGGACTTCTTATCCTACGAGCAGTACTTC
TRBJ1-5	-	-	TRBV19	CASTDRTYSNQPQHF	TGTGCCAGCACTGACAGGACCTATAGCAATCAGCCCCAGCATTTT
TRBJ1-1	-	-	TRBV2	CASSVQGNTEAFF	TGTGCCAGCAGTGTCCAGGGGAACACTGAAGCTTTCTTT
TRBJ2-2	-	-	TRBV12-3/TRBV12-4	CASTRTTGELFF	TGTGCCAGCACTCGGACTACCGGGGAGCTGTTTTTT
TRBJ2-7	-	-	TRBV5-5	CASSRTDNPSYEQYF	TGTGCCAGCAGCCGGACAGACAACCCCTCCTACGAGCAGTACTTC
TRBJ1-4	once	-	TRBV11-3	CASSFRGFVARWEKLFF	TGTGCCAGCAGCTTTAGGGGATTTGTTGCGCGGTGGGAAAAACTGTTTTTT
TRBJ2-3	-	-	TRBV11-3	CASSDRDTGTDTQYF	TGTGCCAGCAGCGACCGGGACACGGGGACAGATACGCAGTATTTT
TRBJ1-1	-	-	TRBV4-1	CASSSRSVGDKKAFF	TGCGCCAGCAGCTCAAGATCCGTCGGGGATAAGAAAGCTTTCTTT
TRBJ2-1	-	TRBD2	TRBV6-5	CASSTSVYNEQFF	TGTGCCAGCAGCACTAGCGTCTACAATGAGCAGTTCTTC
TRBJ1-6	-	TRBD1	TRBV3-1/TRBV3-2	CASSQSDRDNSPLHF	TGTGCCAGCAGCCAAAGCGACAGGGACAATTCACCCCTCCACTTT
TRBJ2-7	once	TRBD2	TRBV5-6	CASSLEFSLAGAQPEQYF	TGTGCCAGCAGCTTGGAGTTTAGTCTAGCGGGAGCCCAGCCCGAGCAGTACTTC
TRBJ1-2	-	TRBD1	TRBV6-2/TRBV6-3	CASSDLTGSSVGYTF	TGTGCCAGCAGCGATTTGACAGGGTCAAGTGTCGGCTACACCTTC
TRBJ2-1	-	TRBD2	TRBV28	CASAVAGGPSYNEQFF	TGTGCCAGCGCGGTAGCGGGAGGGCCCTCCTACAATGAGCAGTTCTTC
TRBJ1-5	-	-	TRBV24-1	CATSESYARQPQHF	TGTGCCACCAGTGAAAGTTATGCTAGACAGCCCCAGCATTTT
TRBJ2-3	-	TRBD2	TRBV3-1/TRBV3-2	CASSQEGSGGDTQYF	TGTGCCAGCAGCCAAGAAGGGTCGGGGGGGGATACGCAGTATTTT
TRBJ2-7	-	-	TRBV2	CASSEARSGYEQYF	TGTGCCAGCAGTGAAGCGCGTTCAGGCTACGAGCAGTACTTC
TRBJ1-1	-	TRBD1	TRBV27	CASSFSRGRKAFF	TGTGCCAGCAGTTTTTCCAGGGGGCGAAAAGCTTTCTTT
TRBJ1-5	few	-	TRBV15	CATSRDRVNQPQHF	TGTGCCACCAGCAGAGATCGGGTTAATCAGCCCCAGCATTTT
TRBJ2-1	once	TRBD1	TRBV6-5	CASSGSGQGLYEQFF	TGTGCCAGCAGCGGATCGGGACAGGGCTTGTATGAGCAGTTCTTC
TRBJ1-4	-	TRBD1	TRBV10-3	CAISERDRDDKLFF	TGTGCCATCAGTGAGCGGGACAGGGACGACAAACTGTTTTTT
TRBJ2-3	-	-	TRBV3-1/TRBV3-2	CASRPGWKSTDTQYF	TGTGCCAGCAGGCCGGGGTGGAAAAGCACAGATACGCAGTATTTT